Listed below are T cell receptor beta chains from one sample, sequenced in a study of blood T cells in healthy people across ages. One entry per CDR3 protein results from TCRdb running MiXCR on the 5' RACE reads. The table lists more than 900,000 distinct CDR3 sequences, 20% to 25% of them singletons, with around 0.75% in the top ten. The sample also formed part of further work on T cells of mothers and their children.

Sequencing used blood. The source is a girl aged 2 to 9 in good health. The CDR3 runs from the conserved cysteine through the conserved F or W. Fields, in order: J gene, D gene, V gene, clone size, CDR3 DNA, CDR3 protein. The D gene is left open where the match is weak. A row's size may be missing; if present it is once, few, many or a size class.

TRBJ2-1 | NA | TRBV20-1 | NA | TGCAGTGCCTCCAGCTATGGGACGATCGGCGGTGAGCAGTTCTTC | CSASSYGTIGGEQFF
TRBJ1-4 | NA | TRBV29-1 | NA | TGCAGCGTTGAGGGTGGGGTCACAAATGAAAAACTGTTTTTT | CSVEGGVTNEKLFF
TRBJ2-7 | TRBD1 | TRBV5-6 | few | TGTGCCAGCAGCCGGACAGGGGGCTCCTACGAGCAGTACTTC | CASSRTGGSYEQYF
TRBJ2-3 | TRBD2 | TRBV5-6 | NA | TGTGCCAGCAGCTTGAAGCTAGCGGGGCTCACAGATACGCAGTATTTT | CASSLKLAGLTDTQYF
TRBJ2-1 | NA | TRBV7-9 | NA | TGTGCCAGCAGCTTATGGGGGGGGGCCACTCGAAACAATGAGCAGTTCTTC | CASSLWGGATRNNEQFF
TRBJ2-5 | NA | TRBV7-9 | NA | TGTGCCAGCACGCAGGCAGCGGTAGAGACCCAGTACTTC | CASTQAAVETQYF
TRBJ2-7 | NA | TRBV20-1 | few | TGCAGTGCTAGAGCGCAGGGCGCCTACGAGCAGTACTTC | CSARAQGAYEQYF
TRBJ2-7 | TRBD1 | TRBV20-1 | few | TGCAGTGCTACTTATCAGGGGGACTACGAGCAGTACTTC | CSATYQGDYEQYF
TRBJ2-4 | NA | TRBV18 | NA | TGTGCCAGCTCGGCAAGCCAGACCAAAAACATTCAGTACTTC | CASSASQTKNIQYF
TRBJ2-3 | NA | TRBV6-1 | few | TGTGCCAGCAGCGGAGCCCGGTCGGGGGCCGTAGGCCATACGCAGTATTTT | CASSGARSGAVGHTQYF